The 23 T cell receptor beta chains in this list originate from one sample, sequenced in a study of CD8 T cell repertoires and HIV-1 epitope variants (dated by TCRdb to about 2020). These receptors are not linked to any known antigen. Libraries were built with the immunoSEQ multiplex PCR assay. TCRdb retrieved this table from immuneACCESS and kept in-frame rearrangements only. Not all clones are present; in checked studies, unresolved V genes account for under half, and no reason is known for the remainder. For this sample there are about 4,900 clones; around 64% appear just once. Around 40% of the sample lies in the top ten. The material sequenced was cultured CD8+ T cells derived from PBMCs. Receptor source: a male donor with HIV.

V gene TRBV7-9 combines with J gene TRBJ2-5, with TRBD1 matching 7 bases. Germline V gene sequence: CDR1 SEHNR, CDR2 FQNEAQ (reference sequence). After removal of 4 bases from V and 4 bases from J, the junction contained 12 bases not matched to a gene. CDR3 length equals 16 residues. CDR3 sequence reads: CASSWSGQTHGETQYF. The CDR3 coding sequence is TGTGCCAGCAGCTGGTCGGGACAGACCCATGGAGAGACCCAGTACTTC. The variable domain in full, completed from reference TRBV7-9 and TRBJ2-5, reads DTGVSQNPRHKITKRGQNVTFRCDPISEHNRLYWYRQTLGQGPEFLTYFQNEAQLEKSRLLSDRFSAERPKGSFSTLEIQRTEQGDSAMYLCASSWSGQTHGETQYFGPGTRLLVL.

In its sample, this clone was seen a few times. The CDR3 DNA reads as TGTGCCAGCAGTTTGACAGGGTCTAACTATGGCTACACCTTC. Protein product: CASSLTGSNYGYTF. J is TRBJ1-2 and V is TRBV27, with 7 positions matching TRBD1. Germline V CDR1 and CDR2: MNHEY, SMNVEV (reference sequence). J gave up 0 bases and V 3 bases, and 1 base lay outside the gene matches. This CDR3 spans 14 amino acids.

In DNA, the CDR3 is TGTGCCAGCCTCCCGAGGGGGGGCACTTACAATGAGCAGTTCTTC. Translated: CASLPRGGTYNEQFF. The rearrangement uses TRBV27 and TRBJ2-1; maybe TRBD2 (7 bases). The germline V gene has CDR1 MNHEY and CDR2 SMNVEV (reference sequence). The ends were cut back, 8 bases at V and 4 bases at J, with 18 bases in the middle. The CDR3 is 15 amino acids.

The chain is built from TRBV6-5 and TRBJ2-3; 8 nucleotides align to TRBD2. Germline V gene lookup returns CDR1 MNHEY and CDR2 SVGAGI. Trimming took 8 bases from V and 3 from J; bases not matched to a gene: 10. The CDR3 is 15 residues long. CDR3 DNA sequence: TGTGCCAGCGGGGAAAGCGGGAGAAGGACAGATACGCAGTATTTT. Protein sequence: CASGESGRRTDTQYF.

The CDR3 spells CASSLGGEYSEQYF. The DNA of the CDR3 is TGCGCCAGCAGCTTGGGTGGGGAATACTCGGAGCAGTACTTC. This sequence joins TRBV5-1 and TRBJ2-7; D gene ambiguous. Germline CDR1 and CDR2: SGHRS and YFSETQ. The CDR3 totals 14 residues. The V and J ends lost 0 bases and 7 bases respectively, with 14 bases between them.

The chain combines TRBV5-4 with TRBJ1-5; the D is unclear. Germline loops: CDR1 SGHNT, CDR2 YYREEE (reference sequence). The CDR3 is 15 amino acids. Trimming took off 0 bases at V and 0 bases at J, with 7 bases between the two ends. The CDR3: CASSLGGYSNQPQHF. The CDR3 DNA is TGTGCCAGCAGCTTGGGCGGATATAGCAATCAGCCCCAGCATTTT.

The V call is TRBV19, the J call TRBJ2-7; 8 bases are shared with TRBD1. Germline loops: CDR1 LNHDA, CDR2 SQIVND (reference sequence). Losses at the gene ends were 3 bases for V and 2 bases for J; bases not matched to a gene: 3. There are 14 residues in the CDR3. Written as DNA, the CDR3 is TGTGCCAGTAGTATCGTACAGGGGGCCTACGAGCAGTACTTC. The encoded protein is CASSIVQGAYEQYF.

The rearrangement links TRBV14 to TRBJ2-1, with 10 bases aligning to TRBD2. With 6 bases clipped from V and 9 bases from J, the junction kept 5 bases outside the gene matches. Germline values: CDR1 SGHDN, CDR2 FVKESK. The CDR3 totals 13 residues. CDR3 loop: CASRLAGEGEQFF. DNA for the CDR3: TGTGCCAGCAGGCTAGCGGGAGAAGGTGAGCAGTTCTTC.

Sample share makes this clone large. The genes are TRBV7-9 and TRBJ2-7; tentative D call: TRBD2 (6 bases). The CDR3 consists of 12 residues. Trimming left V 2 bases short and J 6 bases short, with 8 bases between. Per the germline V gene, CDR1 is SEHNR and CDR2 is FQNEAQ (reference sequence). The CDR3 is CASSLRAGEQYF. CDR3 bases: TGTGCCAGCAGCTTACGAGCGGGCGAGCAGTACTTC.

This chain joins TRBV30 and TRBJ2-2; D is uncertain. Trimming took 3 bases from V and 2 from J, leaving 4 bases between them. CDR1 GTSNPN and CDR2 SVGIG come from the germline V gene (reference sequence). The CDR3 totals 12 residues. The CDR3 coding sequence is TGTGCCTGGAGCTCTAACACCGGGGAGCTGTTTTTT. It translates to CAWSSNTGELFF.

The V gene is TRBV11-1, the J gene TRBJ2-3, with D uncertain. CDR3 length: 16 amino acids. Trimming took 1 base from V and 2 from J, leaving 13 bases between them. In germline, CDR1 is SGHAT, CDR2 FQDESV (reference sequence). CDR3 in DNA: TGTGCCAGCAGCTTAGTCCCTAGTCTTACCACAGATACGCAGTATTTT. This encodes CASSLVPSLTTDTQYF. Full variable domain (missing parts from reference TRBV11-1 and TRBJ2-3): EAEVAQSPRYKITEKSQAVAFWCDPISGHATLYWYRQILGQGPELLVQFQDESVVDDSQLPKDRFSAERLKGVDSTLKIQPAELGDSAMYLCASSLVPSLTTDTQYFGPGTRLTVL.

The CDR3 DNA reads TGTGCCAGCAGTTACTCGCCTAGCGGGGGACGCAATGAGCAGTTCTTC. Translation: CASSYSPSGGRNEQFF. The chain links TRBV6-5 to TRBJ2-1; TRBD2 matches at 10 bases. V was clipped by 0 bases and J by 6 bases; unmatched bases: 5. From germline, CDR1 is MNHEY and CDR2 SVGAGI. The CDR3 length is 16 residues.

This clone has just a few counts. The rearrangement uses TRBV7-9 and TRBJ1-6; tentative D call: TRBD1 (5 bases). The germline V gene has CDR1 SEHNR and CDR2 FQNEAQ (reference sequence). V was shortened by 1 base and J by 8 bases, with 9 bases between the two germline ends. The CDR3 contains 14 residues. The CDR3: CASSLVGADSPLHF. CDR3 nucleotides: TGTGCCAGCAGCTTAGTTGGGGCTGATTCACCCCTCCACTTT.

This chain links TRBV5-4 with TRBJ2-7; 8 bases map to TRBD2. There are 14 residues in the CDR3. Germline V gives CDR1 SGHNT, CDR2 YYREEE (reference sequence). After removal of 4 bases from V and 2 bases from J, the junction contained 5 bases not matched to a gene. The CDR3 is CASSQPGLAYEQYF. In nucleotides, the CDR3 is TGTGCCAGCAGCCAACCGGGACTAGCCTACGAGCAGTACTTC.

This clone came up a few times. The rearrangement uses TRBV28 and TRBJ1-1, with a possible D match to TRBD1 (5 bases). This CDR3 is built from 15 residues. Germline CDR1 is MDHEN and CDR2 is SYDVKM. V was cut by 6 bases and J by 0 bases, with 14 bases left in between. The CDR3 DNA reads TGTGCCAGCAGACAGGACCATGAAGTGAACACTGAAGCTTTCTTT. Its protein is CASRQDHEVNTEAFF.

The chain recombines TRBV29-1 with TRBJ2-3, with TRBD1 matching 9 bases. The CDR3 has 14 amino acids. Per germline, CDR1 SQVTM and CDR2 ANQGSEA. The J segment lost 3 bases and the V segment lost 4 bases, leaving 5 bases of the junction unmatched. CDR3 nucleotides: TGCAGCGTTGGTGGGACAGGGAGGACAGATACGCAGTATTTT. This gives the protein CSVGGTGRTDTQYF.

The CDR3 is CASSYLDGDNEQFF. DNA of the CDR3: TGTGCCAGCAGTTATTTAGACGGGGACAATGAGCAGTTCTTC. The chain has TRBV6-5 and TRBJ2-1; tentative D call: TRBD2 (5 bases). CDR3 length: 14 amino acids. The germline gives CDR1 MNHEY, CDR2 SVGAGI. V gave up 3 bases and J gave up 5 bases, with 11 bases separating them.

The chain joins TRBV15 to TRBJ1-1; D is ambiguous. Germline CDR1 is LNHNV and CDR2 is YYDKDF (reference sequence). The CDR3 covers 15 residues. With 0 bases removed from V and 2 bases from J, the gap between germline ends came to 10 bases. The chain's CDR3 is CATSRDRGLNTEAFF. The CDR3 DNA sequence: TGTGCCACCAGCAGAGACCGGGGTTTAAACACTGAAGCTTTCTTT.

CDR3 nucleotide sequence: TGTGCCAGCAGCCCACACCCGACGGACAGGGCACAAGAGACCCAGTACTTC. Translation gives CASSPHPTDRAQETQYF. The V call is TRBV7-8, the J call TRBJ2-5, with 8 bases lining up with TRBD1. Germline assignment: CDR1 SGHVS and CDR2 FQNEAQ. CDR3 length: 17 amino acids. Trimming took 5 bases from V and 2 from J; bases not matched to a gene: 13.

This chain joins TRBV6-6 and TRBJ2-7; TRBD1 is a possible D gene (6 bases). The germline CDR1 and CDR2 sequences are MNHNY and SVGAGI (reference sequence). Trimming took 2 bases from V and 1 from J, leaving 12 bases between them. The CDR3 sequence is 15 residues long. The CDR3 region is CASSYGQPSSYEQYF. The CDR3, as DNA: TGTGCCAGCAGTTACGGACAGCCCTCTTCCTACGAGCAGTACTTC.

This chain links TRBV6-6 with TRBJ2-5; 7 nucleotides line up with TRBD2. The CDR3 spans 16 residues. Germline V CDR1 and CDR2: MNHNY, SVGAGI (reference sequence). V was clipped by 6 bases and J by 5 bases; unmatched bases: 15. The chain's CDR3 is CASSRALGEGRETQYF. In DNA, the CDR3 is TGTGCCAGCAGCCGAGCTTTGGGGGAGGGCCGTGAGACCCAGTACTTC.

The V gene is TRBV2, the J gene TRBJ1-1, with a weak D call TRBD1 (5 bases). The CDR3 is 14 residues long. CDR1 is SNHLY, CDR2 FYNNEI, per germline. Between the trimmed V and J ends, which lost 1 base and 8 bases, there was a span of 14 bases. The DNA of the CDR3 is TGTGCCAGCAGTGAAGGGGATGAACAGGCCGAAGCTTTCTTT. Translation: CASSEGDEQAEAFF.

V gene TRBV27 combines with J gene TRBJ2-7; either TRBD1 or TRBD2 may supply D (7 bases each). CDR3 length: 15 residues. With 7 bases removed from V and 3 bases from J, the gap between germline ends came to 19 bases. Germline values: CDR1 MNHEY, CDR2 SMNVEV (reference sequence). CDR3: CASTPGGDSNYEQYF. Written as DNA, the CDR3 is TGTGCCAGCACTCCTGGGGGGGACAGCAACTACGAGCAGTACTTC.